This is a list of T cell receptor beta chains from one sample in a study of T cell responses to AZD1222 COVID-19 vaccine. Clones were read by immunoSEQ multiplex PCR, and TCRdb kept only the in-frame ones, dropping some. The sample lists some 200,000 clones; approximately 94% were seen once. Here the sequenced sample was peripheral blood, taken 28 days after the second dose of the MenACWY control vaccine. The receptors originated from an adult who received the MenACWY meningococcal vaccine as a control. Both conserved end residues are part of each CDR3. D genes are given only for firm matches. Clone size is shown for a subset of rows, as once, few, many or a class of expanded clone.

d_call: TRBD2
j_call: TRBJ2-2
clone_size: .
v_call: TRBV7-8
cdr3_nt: TGTGCCAGCAGCCCGCTCACTAGCGGGGTGGCCGGGGAGCTGTTTTTT
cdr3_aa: CASSPLTSGVAGELFF

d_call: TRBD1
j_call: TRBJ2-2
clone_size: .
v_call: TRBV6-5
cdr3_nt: TGTGCCAGCAGTTCGACAGGGGCGGATACCGGGGAGCTGTTTTTT
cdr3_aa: CASSSTGADTGELFF

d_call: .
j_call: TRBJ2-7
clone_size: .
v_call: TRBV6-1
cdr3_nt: TGTGCCAGCAGTGAAGCGGGGGATGCCCTCTACGAGCAGTACTTC
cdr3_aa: CASSEAGDALYEQYF

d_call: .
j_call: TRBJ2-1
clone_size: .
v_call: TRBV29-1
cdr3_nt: TGCAGCGTTGAAGGATCCGACAGATTGAAGTACAATGAGCAGTTCTTC
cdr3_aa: CSVEGSDRLKYNEQFF

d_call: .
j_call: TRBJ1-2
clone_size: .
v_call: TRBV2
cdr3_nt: TGTGCCACATCCCCGGAGGGGGGCTACACCTTC
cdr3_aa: CATSPEGGYTF

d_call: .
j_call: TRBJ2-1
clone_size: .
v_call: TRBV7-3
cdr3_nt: TGTGCCAGCAGCTTAAAACGCGCGGGTGAGCAGTTCTTC
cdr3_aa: CASSLKRAGEQFF

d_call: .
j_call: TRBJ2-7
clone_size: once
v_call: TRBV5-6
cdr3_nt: TGTGCCAGCAGCTTGGGCCCTAGCGATTACGAGCAGTACTTC
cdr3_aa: CASSLGPSDYEQYF

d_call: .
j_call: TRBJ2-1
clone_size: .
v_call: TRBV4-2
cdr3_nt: TGTGCCAGCAGCCCATACGAGGACGGGGAAGATGAGCAGTTCTTC
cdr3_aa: CASSPYEDGEDEQFF

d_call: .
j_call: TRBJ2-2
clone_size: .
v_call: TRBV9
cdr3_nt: TGTGCCAGCAGCGTAGCGGGGCCCACTGTCACCGGGGAGCTGTTTTTT
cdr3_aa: CASSVAGPTVTGELFF

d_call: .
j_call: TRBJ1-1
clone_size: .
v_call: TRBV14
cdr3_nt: TGTGCCAGCAGCCAAGATCTAAAGGGGAGGCTGACTGAAGCTTTCTTT
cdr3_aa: CASSQDLKGRLTEAFF

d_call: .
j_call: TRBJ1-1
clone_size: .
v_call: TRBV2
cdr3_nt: TGTGCCAGCAGTGATCATGGCGCTGAAGCTTTCTTT
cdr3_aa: CASSDHGAEAFF

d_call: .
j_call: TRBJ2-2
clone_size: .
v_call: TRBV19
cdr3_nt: TGTGCCAGTACCTCAAACATGAACACCGGGGAGCTGTTTTTT
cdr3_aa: CASTSNMNTGELFF

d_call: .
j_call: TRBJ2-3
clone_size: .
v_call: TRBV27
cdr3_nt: TGTGCCAGCAGATCCCTGGGGCGAGATACGCAGTATTTT
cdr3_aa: CASRSLGRDTQYF

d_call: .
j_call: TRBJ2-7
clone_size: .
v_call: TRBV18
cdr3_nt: TGTGCCAGCTCACCACCGGGGGGGCGGTCCTACGAGCAGTACTTC
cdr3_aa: CASSPPGGRSYEQYF

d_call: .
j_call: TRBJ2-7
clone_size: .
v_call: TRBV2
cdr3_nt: TGTGCCAGCAGGATACAGAGGTTCGAGCAGTACTTC
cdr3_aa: CASRIQRFEQYF

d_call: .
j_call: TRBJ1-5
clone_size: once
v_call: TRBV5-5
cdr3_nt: TGTGCCAGCAGCTTGGGGTCGGGGGCCAATCAGCCCCAGCATTTT
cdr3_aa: CASSLGSGANQPQHF

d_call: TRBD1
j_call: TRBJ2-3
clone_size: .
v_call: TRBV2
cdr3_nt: TGTGCCAGCATTGACAGGGGGTCTTTAGATACGCAGTATTTT
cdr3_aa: CASIDRGSLDTQYF

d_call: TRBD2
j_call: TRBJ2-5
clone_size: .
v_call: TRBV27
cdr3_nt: TGTGCCAGCACCTCCGGGGAGGGGACCCAGTACTTC
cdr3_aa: CASTSGEGTQYF

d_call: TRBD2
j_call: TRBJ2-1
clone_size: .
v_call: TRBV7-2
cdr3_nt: TGTGCCAGCAGCTCCCGACTAGCGGGAGGGGACAATGAGCAGTTCTTC
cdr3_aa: CASSSRLAGGDNEQFF

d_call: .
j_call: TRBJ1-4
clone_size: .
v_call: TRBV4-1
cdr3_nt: TGCGCCAGCTCCCGGGGACCGACTGAAAAACTGTTTTTT
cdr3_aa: CASSRGPTEKLFF

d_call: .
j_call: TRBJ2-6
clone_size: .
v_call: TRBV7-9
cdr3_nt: TGTGCCAGCAGCCCGCCCCCTCTCTCTGGGGCCAACGTCCTGACTTTC
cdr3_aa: CASSPPPLSGANVLTF

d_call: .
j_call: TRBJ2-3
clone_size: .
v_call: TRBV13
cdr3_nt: TGTGCCAGCAGCCCGCGTGTGGGCAGAACAGATACGCAGTATTTT
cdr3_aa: CASSPRVGRTDTQYF

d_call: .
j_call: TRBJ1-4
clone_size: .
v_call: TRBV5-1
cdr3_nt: TGCGCCAGCAGCTTGGCCTTGGGGGGAGTCGAAAAACTGTTTTTT
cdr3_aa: CASSLALGGVEKLFF

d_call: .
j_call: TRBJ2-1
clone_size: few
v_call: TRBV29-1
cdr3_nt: TGCAGCACCAGGGACTCCCGAAATGAGCAGTTCTTC
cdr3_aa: CSTRDSRNEQFF

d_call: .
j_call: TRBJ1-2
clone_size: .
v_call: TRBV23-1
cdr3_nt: TGCGCCAGCAGTCAGCCAACAGGGACATGGGATAACTATGGCTACACCTTC
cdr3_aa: CASSQPTGTWDNYGYTF

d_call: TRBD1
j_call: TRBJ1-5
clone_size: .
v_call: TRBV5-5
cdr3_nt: TGTGCCAGCAGCCCGAGGGGACAGGGGAGCAATCAGCCCCAGCATTTT
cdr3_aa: CASSPRGQGSNQPQHF

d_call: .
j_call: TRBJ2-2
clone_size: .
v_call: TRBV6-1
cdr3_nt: TGTGCCAGCAGTGCTCTGAGGGGCCCGAACACCGGGGAGCTGTTTTTT
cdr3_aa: CASSALRGPNTGELFF

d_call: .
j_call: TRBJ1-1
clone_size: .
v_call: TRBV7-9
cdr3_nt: TGTGCCAGCAGCTTCGCCGGCGGGAACACTGAAGCTTTCTTT
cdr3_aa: CASSFAGGNTEAFF

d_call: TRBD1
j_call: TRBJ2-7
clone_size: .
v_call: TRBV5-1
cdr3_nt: TGCGCCAGCACCCCGATGGGACAGGGGGGATCCTACGAGCAGTACTTC
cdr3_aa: CASTPMGQGGSYEQYF

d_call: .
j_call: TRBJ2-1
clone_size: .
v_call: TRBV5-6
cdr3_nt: TGTGCCAGCAGCTTGGCGGGGGCCTCCTACAATGAGCAGTTCTTC
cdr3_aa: CASSLAGASYNEQFF

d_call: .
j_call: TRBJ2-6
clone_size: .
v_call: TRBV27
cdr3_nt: TGTGCCAGCAGTTTAGTCCCCTCCTCTGGGGCCAACGTCCTGACTTTC
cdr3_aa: CASSLVPSSGANVLTF

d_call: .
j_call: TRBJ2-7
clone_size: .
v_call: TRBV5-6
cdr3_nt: TGTGCCAGCAGCTCCCGGGACGGTCCCTACGAGCAGTACTTC
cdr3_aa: CASSSRDGPYEQYF

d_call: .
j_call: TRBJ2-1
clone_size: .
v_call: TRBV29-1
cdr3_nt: TGCAGCGTTGAGGGGACCCAATCCCTCTACAATGAGCAGTTCTTC
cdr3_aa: CSVEGTQSLYNEQFF

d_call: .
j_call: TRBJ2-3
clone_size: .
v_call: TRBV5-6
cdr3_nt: TGTGCCAGCAGCCTCCGGTCCGTTCGACTGGATACGCAGTATTTT
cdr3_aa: CASSLRSVRLDTQYF

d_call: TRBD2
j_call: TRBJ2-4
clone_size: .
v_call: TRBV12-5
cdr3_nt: TGTGCTACTGTAGCGGGAGGGCCCCACAAAAACATTCAGTACTTC
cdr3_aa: CATVAGGPHKNIQYF

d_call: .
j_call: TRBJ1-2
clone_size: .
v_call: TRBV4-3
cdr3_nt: TGCGCCAGCAGCCAGGCAGGGACTCAGGGAAACTATGGCTACACCTTC
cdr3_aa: CASSQAGTQGNYGYTF

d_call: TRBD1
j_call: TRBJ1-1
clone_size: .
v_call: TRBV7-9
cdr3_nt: TGTGCCAGCAGACCAGGGGGTACGAACACTGAAGCTTTCTTT
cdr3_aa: CASRPGGTNTEAFF

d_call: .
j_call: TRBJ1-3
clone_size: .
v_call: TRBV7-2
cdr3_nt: TGTGCCAGCAGCCCCCGCGGGCACACCATATATTTT
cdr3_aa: CASSPRGHTIYF

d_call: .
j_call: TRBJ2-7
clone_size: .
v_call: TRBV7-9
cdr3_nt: TGTGCCAGCAGCCTGGAAGCCCAGGGATCCGAGCAGTACTTC
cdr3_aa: CASSLEAQGSEQYF

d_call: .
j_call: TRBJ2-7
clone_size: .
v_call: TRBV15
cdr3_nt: TGTGCCACCAGCGCAGGCAGGGTATCTGACGAGCAGTACTTC
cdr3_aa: CATSAGRVSDEQYF

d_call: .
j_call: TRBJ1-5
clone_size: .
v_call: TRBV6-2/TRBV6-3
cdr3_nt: TGTGCCAGCAGTCCCTCTGTCGGGAGGGGCAATCAGCCCCAGCATTTT
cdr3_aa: CASSPSVGRGNQPQHF

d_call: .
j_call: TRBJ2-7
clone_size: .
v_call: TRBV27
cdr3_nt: TGTGCCAGCAGTTCCTCGCTTAGGGAGCAGTACTTC
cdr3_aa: CASSSSLREQYF

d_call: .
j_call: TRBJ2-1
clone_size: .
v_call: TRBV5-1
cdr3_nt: TGCGCCAGCAGCTTGGAGGTGGAGGGTGAGCAGTTCTTC
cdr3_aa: CASSLEVEGEQFF

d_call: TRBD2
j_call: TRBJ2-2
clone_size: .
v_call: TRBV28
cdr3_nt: TGTGCCAGCAGCCTCCCTCTAGCGGGAAGCGGGGAGCTGTTTTTT
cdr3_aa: CASSLPLAGSGELFF

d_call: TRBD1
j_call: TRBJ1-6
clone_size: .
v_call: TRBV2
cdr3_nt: TGTGCCAGCAGTGAGTTCGGGACAGGGGGAGGTTCACCCCTCCACTTT
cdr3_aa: CASSEFGTGGGSPLHF

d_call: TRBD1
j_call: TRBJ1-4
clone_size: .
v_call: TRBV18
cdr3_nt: TGTGCCAGCTCACCTAGAGGACAGGTGAATGAAAAACTGTTTTTT
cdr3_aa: CASSPRGQVNEKLFF

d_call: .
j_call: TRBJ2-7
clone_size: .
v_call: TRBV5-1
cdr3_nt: TGCGCCAGCAGCTTGGACGGGGTCCAGCAGTACTTC
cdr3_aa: CASSLDGVQQYF

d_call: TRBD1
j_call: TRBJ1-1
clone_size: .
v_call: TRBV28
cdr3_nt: TGTGCCAGCAGATCTGGGACAGGCATTCCGTCCACTGAAGCTTTCTTT
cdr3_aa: CASRSGTGIPSTEAFF

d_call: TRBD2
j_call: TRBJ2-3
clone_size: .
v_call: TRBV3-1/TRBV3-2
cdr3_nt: TGTGCCAGCAGCTTAGGACTAGCCGGGGCCGATACGCAGTATTTT
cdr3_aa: CASSLGLAGADTQYF

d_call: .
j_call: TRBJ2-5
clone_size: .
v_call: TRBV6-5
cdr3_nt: TGTGCCAGCATAAAGGCGGGGAGAGGGGAGACCCAGTACTTC
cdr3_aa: CASIKAGRGETQYF

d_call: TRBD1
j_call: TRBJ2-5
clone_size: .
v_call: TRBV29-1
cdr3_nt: TGCAGCGTGCAGGGGGTAGGCCAAGAGACCCAGTACTTC
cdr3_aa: CSVQGVGQETQYF

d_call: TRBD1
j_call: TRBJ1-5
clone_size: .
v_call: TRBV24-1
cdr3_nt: TGTGCCACCAGTCCCGGGACAGTCAATCAGCCCCAGCATTTT
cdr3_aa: CATSPGTVNQPQHF

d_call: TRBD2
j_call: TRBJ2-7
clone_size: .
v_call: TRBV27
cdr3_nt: TGTGCCAGCAGTTTTGAGGGAGGGCCCACCTACGAGCAGTACTTC
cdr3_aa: CASSFEGGPTYEQYF

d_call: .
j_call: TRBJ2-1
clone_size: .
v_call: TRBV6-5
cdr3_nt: TGTGCCAGCGCCGGGTCCGCACCCTACAATGAGCAGTTCTTC
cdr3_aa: CASAGSAPYNEQFF

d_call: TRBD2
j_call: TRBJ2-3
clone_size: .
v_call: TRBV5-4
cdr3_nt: TGTGCCAGCAGCCGGATTCTAGCGGGCACAGATACGCAGTATTTT
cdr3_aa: CASSRILAGTDTQYF

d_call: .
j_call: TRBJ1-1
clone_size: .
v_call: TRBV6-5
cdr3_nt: TGTGCCAGCAGTTACAGGGAGAGAAACACTGAAGCTTTCTTT
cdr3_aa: CASSYRERNTEAFF

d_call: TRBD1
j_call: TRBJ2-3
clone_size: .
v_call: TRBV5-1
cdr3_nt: TGCGCCAGCAGCTTGAGGATGGGACAGGGGGACACAGATACGCAGTATTTT
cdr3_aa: CASSLRMGQGDTDTQYF

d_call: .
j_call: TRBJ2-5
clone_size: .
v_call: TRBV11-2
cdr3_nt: TGTGCCAGCAGCCGGGGACGGAACCAAGAGACCCAGTACTTC
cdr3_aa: CASSRGRNQETQYF

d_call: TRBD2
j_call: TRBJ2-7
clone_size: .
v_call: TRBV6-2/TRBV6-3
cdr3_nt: TGTGCCAGCAGTTACTTATATCCGGGACTAGCGGGAGGCCCGGGGTCCTACGAGCAGTACTTC
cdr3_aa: CASSYLYPGLAGGPGSYEQYF

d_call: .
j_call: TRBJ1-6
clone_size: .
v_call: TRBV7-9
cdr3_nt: TGTGCCAGCAGCTTGGGGTCGGCAGGGGCCTCCTATAATTCACCCCTCCACTTT
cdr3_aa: CASSLGSAGASYNSPLHF